The clone carrying this T cell receptor beta chain was found many times. The data stem from a study of T-cell reconstitution after alpha-beta-depleted transplantation in children. This sample's TCRbeta library carried unique molecular identifier barcodes. TCRdb passed the PCR reads through MiXCR, listing each CDR3 protein once. This sample has some 350,000 distinct CDR3 sequences, with over 9% found just once. The source material was PBMCs from the stem cell graft donor, sampled from the stem cell graft. The TCR sequence derives from a human donor who donated a stem cell graft to a child with acute lymphoblastic leukemia.

Here the CDR3 DNA reads TGTGCCAGCCCGGCGCCAGGATCCTACGAGCAGTACTTC. Its protein product is CASPAPGSYEQYF. The V call is TRBV6-1, the J call TRBJ2-7; D gene uncertain. The V end was cut by 8 bases, the J end by 1 base, with 12 bases between. This CDR3 is built from 13 residues. Per germline, CDR1 MNHNS and CDR2 SASEGT.